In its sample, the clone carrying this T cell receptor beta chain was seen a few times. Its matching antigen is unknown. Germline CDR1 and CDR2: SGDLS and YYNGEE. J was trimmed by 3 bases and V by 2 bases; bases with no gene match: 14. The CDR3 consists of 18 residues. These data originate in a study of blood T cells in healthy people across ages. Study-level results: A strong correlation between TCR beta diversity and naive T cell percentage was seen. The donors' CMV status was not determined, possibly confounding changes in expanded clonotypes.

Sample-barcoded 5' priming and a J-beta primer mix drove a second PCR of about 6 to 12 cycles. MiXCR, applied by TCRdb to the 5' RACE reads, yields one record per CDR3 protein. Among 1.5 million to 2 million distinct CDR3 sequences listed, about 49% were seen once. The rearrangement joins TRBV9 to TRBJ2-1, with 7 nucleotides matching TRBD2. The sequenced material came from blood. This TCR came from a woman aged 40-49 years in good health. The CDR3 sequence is CASSVLQGGAINYNEQFF. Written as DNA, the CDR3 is TGTGCCAGCAGCGTTTTGCAGGGAGGGGCAATAAACTACAATGAGCAGTTCTTC.